In this sample, the clone carrying this T cell receptor (beta chain) turned up many times. The target antigen is unknown. PCR was performed using 60 Vbeta and 13 Jbeta primers. The method was immunoSEQ multiplex PCR; TCRdb's version includes in-frame clones alone and lacks a portion of them. Among roughly 120,000 clones listed, around 73% were seen once. The data belong to a study of cytomegalovirus exposure and HLA in healthy donors. General study points: It emerged from a later analysis that several of the most significant clusters appeared to be linked to common viral pathogens. Association of a missense DCLRE1C variant with TCR beta V- and J-gene trimming was reported in a later analysis. When presence/absence was analysed, sequencing depth was taken to be roughly uniform across donors. TCR beta sequences reportedly predicted most subjects' HLA-A and HLA-B alleles accurately.

This clonotype was sampled from a man in his forties in good health and CMV-seronegative. The material sequenced was PBMCs.

The CDR3 nucleotides read TGTGCCAGCAGCCCGACTAGCGGGCTCGACAATGAGCAGTTCTTC. Its protein product is CASSPTSGLDNEQFF. The chain recombines TRBV7-3 with TRBJ2-1; 10 bases are shared with TRBD2. Trimming took 5 bases from V and 5 from J; bases not matched to a gene: 6. The germline CDR1 and CDR2 sequences are SGHTA and FQGTGA. The CDR3 consists of 15 residues. The variable domain in full, completed from reference TRBV7-3 and TRBJ2-1, reads GAGVSQTPSNKVTEKGKYVELRCDPISGHTALYWYRQSLGQGPEFLIYFQGTGAADDSGLPNDRFFAVRPEGSVSTLKIQRTERGDSAVYLCASSPTSGLDNEQFFGPGTRLTVL.